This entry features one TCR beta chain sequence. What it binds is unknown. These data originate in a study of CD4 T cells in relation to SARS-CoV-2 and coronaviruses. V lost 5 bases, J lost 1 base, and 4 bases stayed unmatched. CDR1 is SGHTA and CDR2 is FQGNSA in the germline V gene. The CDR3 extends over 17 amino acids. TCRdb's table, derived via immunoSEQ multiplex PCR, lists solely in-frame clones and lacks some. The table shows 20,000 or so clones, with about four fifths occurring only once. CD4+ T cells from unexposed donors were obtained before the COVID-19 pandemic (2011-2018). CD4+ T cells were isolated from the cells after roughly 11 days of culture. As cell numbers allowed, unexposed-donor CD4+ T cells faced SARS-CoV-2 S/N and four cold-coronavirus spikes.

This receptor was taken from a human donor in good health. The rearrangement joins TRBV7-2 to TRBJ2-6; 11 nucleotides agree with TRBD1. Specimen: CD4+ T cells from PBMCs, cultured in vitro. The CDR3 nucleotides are TGTGCCAGCAGCAGGACAGGGGGCGCTTCTGGGGCCAACGTCCTGACTTTC. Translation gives CASSRTGGASGANVLTF.